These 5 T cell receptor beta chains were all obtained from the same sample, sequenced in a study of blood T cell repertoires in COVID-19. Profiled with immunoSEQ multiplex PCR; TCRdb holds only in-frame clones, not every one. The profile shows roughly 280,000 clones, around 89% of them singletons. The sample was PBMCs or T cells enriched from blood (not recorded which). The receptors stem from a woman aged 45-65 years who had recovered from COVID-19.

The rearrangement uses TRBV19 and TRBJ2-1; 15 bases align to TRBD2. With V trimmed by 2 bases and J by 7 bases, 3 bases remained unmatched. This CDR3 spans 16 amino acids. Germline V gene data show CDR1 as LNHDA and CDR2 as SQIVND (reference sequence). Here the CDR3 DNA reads TGTGCCAGTAGTATAAGGACTAGCGGGAGGGATAATGAGCAGTTCTTC. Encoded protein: CASSIRTSGRDNEQFF.

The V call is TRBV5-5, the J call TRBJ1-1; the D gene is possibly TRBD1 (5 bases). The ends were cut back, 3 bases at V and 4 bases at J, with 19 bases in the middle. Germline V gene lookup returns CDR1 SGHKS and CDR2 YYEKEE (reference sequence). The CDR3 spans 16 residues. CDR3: CASSSQRGGKFTEAFF. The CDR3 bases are TGTGCCAGCAGCTCCCAAAGGGGAGGAAAGTTCACTGAAGCTTTCTTT. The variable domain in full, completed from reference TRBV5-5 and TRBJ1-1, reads DAGVTQSPTHLIKTRGQQVTLRCSPISGHKSVSWYQQVLGQGPQFIFQYYEKEERGRGNFPDRFSARQFPNYSSELNVNALLLGDSALYLCASSSQRGGKFTEAFFGQGTRLTVV.

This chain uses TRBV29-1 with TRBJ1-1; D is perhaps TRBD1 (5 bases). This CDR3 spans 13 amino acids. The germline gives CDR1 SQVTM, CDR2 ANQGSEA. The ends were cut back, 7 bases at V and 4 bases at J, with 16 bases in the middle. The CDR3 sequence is CSGTTDSFTEAFF. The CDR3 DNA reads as TGCAGCGGTACGACAGATTCCTTCACTGAAGCTTTCTTT.

The DNA of the CDR3 is TGTGCCAGCAGTTACTCGGCGACAGGGGATGGCTACACCTTC. This translates into CASSYSATGDGYTF. V is TRBV6-2 or TRBV6-3 and J is TRBJ1-2; 8 nucleotides line up with TRBD1. J was trimmed by 6 bases and V by 0 bases; bases with no gene match: 3. The germline V gene has CDR1 MNHEY and CDR2 SVGEGT. CDR3 length: 14 residues.

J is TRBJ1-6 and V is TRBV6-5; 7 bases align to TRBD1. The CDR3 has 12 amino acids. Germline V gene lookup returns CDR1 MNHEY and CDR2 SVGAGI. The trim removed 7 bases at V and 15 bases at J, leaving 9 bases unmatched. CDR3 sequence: CASKDEGALLHF. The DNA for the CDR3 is TGTGCCAGCAAAGATGAGGGGGCGCTCCTCCACTTT.